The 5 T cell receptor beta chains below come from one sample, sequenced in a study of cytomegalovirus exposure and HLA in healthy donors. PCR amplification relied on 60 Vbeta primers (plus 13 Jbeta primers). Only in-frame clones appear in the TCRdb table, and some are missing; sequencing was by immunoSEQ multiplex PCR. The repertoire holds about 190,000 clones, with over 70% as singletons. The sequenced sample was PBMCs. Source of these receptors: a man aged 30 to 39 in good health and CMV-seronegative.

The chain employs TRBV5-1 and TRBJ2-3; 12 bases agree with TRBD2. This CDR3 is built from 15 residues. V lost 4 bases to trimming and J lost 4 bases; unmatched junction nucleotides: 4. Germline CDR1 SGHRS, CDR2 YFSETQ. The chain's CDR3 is CASSPPSGGADTQYF. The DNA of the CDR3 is TGCGCCAGCAGCCCCCCTAGCGGGGGGGCAGATACGCAGTATTTT.

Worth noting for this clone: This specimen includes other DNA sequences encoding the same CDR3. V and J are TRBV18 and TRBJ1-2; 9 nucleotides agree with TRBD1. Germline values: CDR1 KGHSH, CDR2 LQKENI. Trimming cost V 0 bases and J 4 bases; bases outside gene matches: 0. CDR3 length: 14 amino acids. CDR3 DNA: TGTGCCAGCTCACCACCGGGACAGGGCTATGGCTACACCTTC. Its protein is CASSPPGQGYGYTF.

This CDR3 is CASSLQGSNSPLHF. DNA of the CDR3: TGCGCCAGCAGCTTGCAGGGCTCCAATTCACCCCTCCACTTT. This chain connects TRBV5-1 to TRBJ1-6; possibly TRBD1 for D (5 bases). V shed 1 base and J shed 7 bases, with 9 bases lying between them. From germline, CDR1 is SGHRS and CDR2 YFSETQ. The CDR3 spans 14 residues. Filled out from reference TRBV5-1 and TRBJ1-6, the complete variable domain reads KAGVTQTPRYLIKTRGQQVTLSCSPISGHRSVSWYQQTPGQGLQFLFEYFSETQRNKGNFPGRFSGRQFSNSRSEMNVSTLELGDSALYLCASSLQGSNSPLHFGNGTRLTVT.

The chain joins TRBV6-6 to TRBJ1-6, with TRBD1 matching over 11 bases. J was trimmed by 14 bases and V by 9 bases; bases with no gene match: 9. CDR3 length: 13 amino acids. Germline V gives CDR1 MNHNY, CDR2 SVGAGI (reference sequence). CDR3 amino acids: CASRGDRGSSLHF. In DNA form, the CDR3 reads TGTGCCAGTCGGGGGGACAGGGGGAGTTCCCTCCACTTT.

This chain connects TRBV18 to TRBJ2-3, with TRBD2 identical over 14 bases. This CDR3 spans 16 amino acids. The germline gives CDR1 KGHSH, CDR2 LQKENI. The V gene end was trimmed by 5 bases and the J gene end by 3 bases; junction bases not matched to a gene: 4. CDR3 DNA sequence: TGTGCCAGCTCATTAGGGACTAGCGGGAGAACAGATACGCAGTATTTT. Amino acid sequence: CASSLGTSGRTDTQYF.